A single sample gave rise to the 30 T cell receptor beta chains below, sequenced in a study of blood T cell repertoires in COVID-19. Clones were read by immunoSEQ multiplex PCR, and TCRdb kept only the in-frame ones, dropping some. The sample yields 75,000 or so clones, around 84% seen once. Sequencing was done on a sample of peripheral blood. These receptors originate from a woman in her 70s with acute or convalescent COVID-19.

The chain combines TRBV12-3 or TRBV12-4 with TRBJ1-1; a weak D match, TRBD1 (5 bases). V dropped 3 bases and J dropped 6 bases, with 11 bases sitting between them. CDR3 length: 13 amino acids. The CDR3: CASSLAGISEAFF. The CDR3 DNA reads as TGTGCCAGCAGTTTGGCAGGGATCTCTGAAGCTTTCTTT.

This clone was picked up a small number of times. V usage is TRBV9 and J usage is TRBJ2-1; 9 bases agree with TRBD1. The CDR3 is 16 amino acids. The V segment lost 0 bases and the J segment 5 bases; nucleotides outside the gene matches: 6. CDR1 is SGDLS and CDR2 is YYNGEE in the germline V gene. CDR3 DNA: TGTGCCAGCAGCGTAGGACCGGGACAGGGAAACAATGAGCAGTTCTTC. Encoded protein: CASSVGPGQGNNEQFF.

This clone came up a few times. This chain joins TRBV18 and TRBJ1-1; 7 bases align to TRBD1. Germline values: CDR1 KGHSH, CDR2 LQKENI. V lost 3 bases to trimming and J lost 0 bases; unmatched junction nucleotides: 7. The CDR3 runs to 16 residues. The CDR3 loop is CASSPRGVGLNTEAFF. The CDR3 DNA follows: TGTGCCAGCTCACCCAGGGGGGTGGGCTTGAACACTGAAGCTTTCTTT.

The sample holds a few counts of this clone. The chain combines TRBV5-1 with TRBJ2-1; 13 bases fit TRBD2. This CDR3 region has 18 residues. Germline CDR1 is SGHRS and CDR2 is YFSETQ. The V segment lost 0 bases and the J segment 5 bases; nucleotides outside the gene matches: 8. This CDR3 is CASSLGFPGLAGHNEQFF. In DNA, the CDR3 is TGCGCCAGCAGCTTGGGTTTCCCGGGACTAGCGGGACACAATGAGCAGTTCTTC.

The rearrangement uses TRBV10-3 and TRBJ1-4, with 7 nucleotides matching TRBD1. The germline CDR1 and CDR2 sequences are ENHRY and SYGVKD. CDR3 size: 16 residues. The ends lost 5 bases at V and 3 bases at J; junction bases unmatched: 9. CDR3 coding DNA: TGTGCCATCAGTCAACTCATACAGGGGCCTAATGAAAAACTGTTTTTT. Its protein is CAISQLIQGPNEKLFF.

The chain uses TRBV7-9 and TRBJ2-2; 9 nucleotides align to TRBD2. This CDR3 region has 18 residues. Germline V lookup: CDR1 SEHNR, CDR2 FQNEAQ (reference sequence). The trim removed 3 bases at V and 3 bases at J, leaving 11 bases unmatched. The CDR3 spells CASSLAPSVAGDTGELFF. The CDR3, as DNA: TGTGCCAGCAGCTTGGCCCCTTCCGTAGCGGGAGACACCGGGGAGCTGTTTTTT.

The chain joins TRBV24-1 to TRBJ2-2; D may be TRBD2 (5 bases). Trimming removed 6 bases from V and 5 bases from J, with 27 bases in between. The length of the CDR3 is 19 residues. From germline, CDR1 is KGHDR and CDR2 SFDVKD. Written as DNA, the CDR3 is TGTGCCACCAGTCAGTCGAGGGAGCGCCGACGTGATTGGACCGGGGAGCTGTTTTTT. This sequence encodes CATSQSRERRRDWTGELFF.

The J gene is TRBJ2-7, the V gene TRBV19; tentatively, D is TRBD2 (5 bases). Germline V lookup: CDR1 LNHDA, CDR2 SQIVND (reference sequence). Between the trimmed V and J ends, which lost 3 bases and 5 bases, there was a span of 17 bases. The CDR3 covers 15 residues. CDR3 DNA: TGTGCCAGTAGTATCATGTTTAGGACTTTCAACGAGCAGTACTTC. It codes for CASSIMFRTFNEQYF.

The J gene is TRBJ1-5, the V gene TRBV2; tentatively, D is TRBD1 (6 bases). The V end was cut by 3 bases, the J end by 6 bases, with 12 bases between. The CDR3 covers 14 residues. Germline CDR1 reads SNHLY; CDR2 reads FYNNEI. Here the CDR3 DNA reads TGTGCCAGCAGTGATCAGGGGAGAGCTCAGCCCCAGCATTTT. It translates to CASSDQGRAQPQHF.

The gene calls are TRBV29-1 and TRBJ1-2, with 8 bases lining up with TRBD1. This CDR3 comprises 11 residues. Germline V gene sequence: CDR1 SQVTM, CDR2 ANQGSEA. With V trimmed by 4 bases and J by 8 bases, 3 bases remained unmatched. CDR3 amino acids: CSVGTGIGYTF. The CDR3 region has the DNA TGCAGCGTTGGGACAGGGATCGGCTACACCTTC.

The DNA of the CDR3 is TGTGCCAGCAGCTTAATAGGGGGTAAAGGACAGGGGTATTCACCCCTCCACTTT. Protein product: CASSLIGGKGQGYSPLHF. V is TRBV7-8 and J is TRBJ1-6; 9 bases map to TRBD1. Germline V gene data show CDR1 as SGHVS and CDR2 as FQNEAQ. V lost 2 bases, J lost 8 bases, and 13 bases stayed unmatched. The CDR3 runs to 18 residues.

The chain joins TRBV7-9 to TRBJ1-4, with 7 bases aligning to TRBD1. V was clipped by 6 bases and J by 7 bases; unmatched bases: 11. CDR3 size: 15 residues. Germline V gene data show CDR1 as SEHNR and CDR2 as FQNEAQ (reference sequence). CDR3 nucleotides: TGTGCCAGCAGTTCTATGACAGGGATACGTGAAAAACTGTTTTTT. It translates to CASSSMTGIREKLFF.

The chain has TRBV19 and TRBJ1-4; no reliable D call. The CDR3 contains 15 residues. V lost 3 bases and J lost 0, with 8 bases in between. Germline V gene lookup returns CDR1 LNHDA and CDR2 SQIVND (reference sequence). The CDR3 protein is CASSISVTTNEKLFF. The CDR3 DNA is TGTGCCAGTAGTATCAGCGTCACAACTAATGAAAAACTGTTTTTT.

This chain uses TRBV19 with TRBJ2-1; D is possibly TRBD2 (6 bases). The CDR3 is 16 amino acids. Trimming took off 7 bases at V and 0 bases at J, with 16 bases between the two ends. Germline V gene sequence: CDR1 LNHDA, CDR2 SQIVND (reference sequence). CDR3 bases: TGTGCCAGTAAAATTACGGGACTGAGCTCCTACAATGAGCAGTTCTTC. Protein: CASKITGLSSYNEQFF.

This sequence joins TRBV18 and TRBJ1-5; 7 positions agree with TRBD1. Trimming cost V 3 bases and J 7 bases; bases outside gene matches: 3. This CDR3 has 13 amino acids. Germline CDR1 reads KGHSH; CDR2 reads LQKENI. CDR3 bases: TGTGCCAGCTCACCCCAGGGGGACCAGCCCCAGCATTTT. Residues: CASSPQGDQPQHF.

The rearrangement uses TRBV7-2 and TRBJ1-2, with 7 bases aligning to TRBD1. CDR3 size: 12 residues. The V segment lost 5 bases and the J segment 8 bases; nucleotides outside the gene matches: 5. CDR1 is SGHTA, CDR2 FQGNSA, per germline. CDR3 coding DNA: TGTGCCAGCAGCCCGACAGGGTTCGGCTACACCTTC. Its translation: CASSPTGFGYTF.

This clone was found once. This sequence joins TRBV19 and TRBJ1-2; 9 bases align to TRBD1. J gave up 2 bases and V 5 bases, and 9 bases lay outside the gene matches. The CDR3 is made up of 16 amino acids. Germline CDR1 LNHDA, CDR2 SQIVND (reference sequence). DNA of the CDR3: TGTGCCAGTAGTCTCTACTACAGGGGGCGAAACTATGGCTACACCTTC. Residues: CASSLYYRGRNYGYTF.

The chain combines TRBV6-5 with TRBJ2-1, with 7 bases lining up with TRBD1. The V gene's germline CDR1 is MNHEY and CDR2 SVGAGI. V trimming: 6 bases; J trimming: 5 bases; junction bases outside the gene matches: 4. The CDR3 is 13 amino acids. CDR3 nucleotide sequence: TGTGCCAGCAGCTACGACAGGGACAATGAGCAGTTCTTC. Amino acid sequence: CASSYDRDNEQFF.

The chain couples TRBV19 to TRBJ1-5; 8 bases line up with TRBD1. Germline CDR1 LNHDA, CDR2 SQIVND (reference sequence). This CDR3 region has 19 residues. With 1 base clipped from V and 3 bases from J, the junction kept 14 bases outside the gene matches. The CDR3 spells CASSIASGWTGKYNQPQHF. As DNA, the CDR3 is TGTGCCAGTAGTATAGCCTCGGGATGGACAGGGAAGTACAATCAGCCCCAGCATTTT.

The CDR3 region has the DNA TGTGCCAGCAGCGTAGCTGGTAGGACAGGGGGCGCTTCCTATGGCTACACCTTC. Translation: CASSVAGRTGGASYGYTF. The genes are TRBV9 and TRBJ1-2; the match to TRBD1 covers 11 bases. V was pared by 0 bases and J by 4 bases, with 11 bases of the junction left unmatched. The germline CDR1 and CDR2 sequences are SGDLS and YYNGEE. The CDR3 sequence is 18 residues long.

The chain combines TRBV20-1 with TRBJ2-7; 12 nucleotides line up with TRBD2. The trim removed 7 bases at V and 5 bases at J, leaving 0 bases unmatched. CDR3 length: 11 residues. The germline V gene has CDR1 DFQATT and CDR2 SNEGSKA (reference sequence). CDR3 in amino acids: CSGLAGDEQYF. The DNA for the CDR3 is TGCAGTGGACTAGCGGGAGACGAGCAGTACTTC.

The genes are TRBV6-5 and TRBJ1-5; 8 nucleotides agree with TRBD1. Per germline, CDR1 MNHEY and CDR2 SVGAGI. Trimming removed 6 bases from V and 2 bases from J; junction bases left unmatched: 3. This CDR3 region has 14 residues. The DNA of the CDR3 is TGTGCCAGCAGGCAGACAGGGGGCAATCAGCCCCAGCATTTT. It encodes CASRQTGGNQPQHF.

The chain carries TRBV5-4 and TRBJ2-1; 11 bases map to TRBD1. Germline V gene lookup returns CDR1 SGHNT and CDR2 YYREEE (reference sequence). This CDR3 is built from 16 residues. V trimming: 5 bases; J trimming: 7 bases; junction bases outside the gene matches: 11. CDR3 DNA sequence: TGTGCCAGCAGTTTTTCGGGGGACAGGGGGTTGAATGAGCAGTTCTTC. The encoded protein is CASSFSGDRGLNEQFF.

The chain joins TRBV7-3 to TRBJ1-3; D gene unclear. This CDR3 region has 16 residues. The ends were cut back, 5 bases at V and 4 bases at J, with 18 bases in the middle. Germline assignment: CDR1 SGHTA and CDR2 FQGTGA. This CDR3 is CASSPGGRASGNTIYF. In DNA form, the CDR3 reads TGTGCCAGCAGCCCCGGAGGGAGGGCCAGCGGAAACACCATATATTTT.

The table lists this clone with a few counts. The chain recombines TRBV2 with TRBJ1-1; D gene unclear. Trimming cost V 7 bases and J 1 base, with 13 bases left between them. This CDR3 is built from 14 residues. In germline, CDR1 is SNHLY, CDR2 FYNNEI. CDR3 in amino acids: CASINRGGNTEAFF. The CDR3 bases are TGTGCCAGCATCAACCGCGGAGGGAACACTGAAGCTTTCTTT.

The genes are TRBV7-3 and TRBJ2-1; TRBD1 aligns across 10 bases. Germline CDR1 reads SGHTA; CDR2 reads FQGTGA. The CDR3 extends over 15 amino acids. Losses at the gene ends were 4 bases for V and 2 bases for J; bases not matched to a gene: 2. In DNA, the CDR3 is TGTGCCAGCAGCTCCGGACAGGGGGCCTACAATGAGCAGTTCTTC. It codes for CASSSGQGAYNEQFF.

The rearrangement joins TRBV6-6 to TRBJ1-1; 9 positions agree with TRBD1. J lost 11 bases, V lost 4 bases, and 11 bases had no gene match. Germline lookup yields CDR1 MNHNY and CDR2 SVGAGI (reference sequence). The CDR3 consists of 14 residues. The CDR3 region is CASSFGQGRMGAFF. For the CDR3, the DNA is TGTGCCAGCAGTTTCGGACAGGGGAGGATGGGTGCTTTCTTT.

V gene TRBV19 combines with J gene TRBJ1-5; tentatively, D is TRBD1 (5 bases). CDR3 size: 15 residues. The germline V gene has CDR1 LNHDA and CDR2 SQIVND (reference sequence). The V gene lost 0 bases and the J gene lost 9 bases, with 15 bases spanning the gap. The CDR3 DNA reads as TGTGCCAGTAGTATAGAAGATACAGGTCAGGGGCCCCAGCATTTT. This sequence encodes CASSIEDTGQGPQHF.

This chain connects TRBV7-2 to TRBJ2-5; D call uncertain. CDR1 is SGHTA, CDR2 FQGNSA, per germline. The CDR3 covers 14 residues. V gave up 1 base and J gave up 0 bases, with 6 bases separating them. CDR3 residues: CASSLEQYQETQYF. Written as DNA, the CDR3 is TGTGCCAGCAGCTTAGAACAGTACCAAGAGACCCAGTACTTC.

This chain links TRBV24-1 with TRBJ2-5; D unclear. V was shortened by 4 bases and J by 7 bases, with 12 bases between the two germline ends. This CDR3 comprises 13 residues. From germline, CDR1 is KGHDR and CDR2 SFDVKD. The CDR3 nucleotides read TGTGCCACCAGTGAATCTAACAGCAGGACCCAGTACTTC. Translating gives CATSESNSRTQYF.